Sequencing of this T cell receptor beta chain was carried out in a study of blood T cell repertoires in COVID-19. Looking at the study overall: Samples came from the United States, Italy and Spain, spanning acute and convalescent COVID-19. In each case, the material was cDNA or gDNA derived from T cells, B-cell-depleted T cells, or PBMCs.

In germline, CDR1 is SGHDT, CDR2 YYEEEE. The CDR3 has 15 amino acids. Trimming shortened V by 0 bases and J by 1 base, and 10 bases separated the two germline ends. Methods used by the authors: Reference gene primer amplification in the assay estimated nucleated cell counts. Measured with immunoSEQ multiplex PCR; TCRdb has only the in-frame clones, and not every one. The V and J calls and clone size were taken over from that table, and D and trimming were inferred from the DNA. The data hold nearly 40,000 clones, with 75% to 90% observed a single time. The sequenced sample was peripheral blood. J is TRBJ1-1 and V is TRBV5-6; D is unclear. This receptor was identified in a woman in her 70s with acute or convalescent COVID-19. The CDR3 loop is CASSLEGGKNTEAFF. CDR3 nucleotides: TGTGCCAGCAGCTTGGAGGGAGGGAAGAACACTGAAGCTTTCTTT.